This T cell receptor beta chain was profiled in a study of T cell repertoires in cytomegalovirus infection (dated by TCRdb to between 2018 and 2021). For the wider study: Recently identified HLA-C-restricted CMV epitopes, whose presentation resists viral immunomodulation, were targeted by peptide stimulations together with well-studied HLA-B-restricted epitopes. Because public TCR beta signatures pointed to carriage of CMV infection together with the matching HLA type, the HLA type of each donor mattered for the analysis.

Sequencing relied on an Illumina HiSeq 1500. The public sequencing data were trimmed at Q25 with fastp and processed into clonotypes with MiXCR by TCRdb, which kept only in-frame beta chains. Identical CDR3 protein sequences are pooled into one entry, listed with their most common genes and DNA. Across this sample there are hundreds of thousands of distinct CDR3 sequences, with approximately 46% seen only once. In total, the top ten clones hold 43% of the sample. Deletion took 5 bases off V and 1 base off J, with a span of 8 bases between the germline ends. The CDR3 has 13 amino acids, counting the end cysteine and phenylalanine. Of the read, only the CDR3 DNA is kept; its 39 bases are in frame from base 1. The germline V gene (reference sequence) provides CDR1 MNHNY and CDR2 SVGAGI. The intended sense of this specimen's treatment or condition label: in vitro stimulation with specific CMV peptide epitopes to enrich CMV-specific T cells.

A note on this clonotype: Which antigen it targets is not known. Base qualities were left out, and no much larger clone turns up one base away.

General conclusions and limits of the study: In both this cohort and an independent roughly 350-donor cohort, the cumulative frequency of public TCR beta family members distinguished carriers of CMV infection plus the relevant HLA type. In the ex vivo response, HLA-C-restricted CMV-specific TCR beta clonotypes were dominant, and in two of eight donors the single most frequent clonotype came from this HLA-C-restricted group.

This clonotype was obtained from a human donor in good health (CMV status not recorded). Some clones in this sample may be carry-over from other donors' samples. Sequenced here: cultured PBMCs, sampled from culture after CMV antigen stimulation. The V and J segments used are TRBV6-6 and TRBJ1-1; the best D guess is TRBD1, with 5 bases matching. Here the CDR3 is given as CASSRQSNTEAFF. The DNA reads TGTGCCAGCAGTCGACAGTCGAACACTGAAGCTTTCTTT.